The clone carrying this T cell receptor (beta chain) was seen a few times. Its specificity is unknown. This CDR3 is built from 16 residues. The germline CDR1 and CDR2 sequences are SGHVS and FNYEAQ. V gave up 4 bases and J gave up 4 bases; unmatched junction bases: 11. This sample is part of a study of blood T cells in healthy people across ages. Whole-study findings and limits: Both higher diversity and more naive CD4+ cells marked long-lived donors when set against aged donors.

Using a J-beta primer mix together with a sample-barcoded 5' primer, a second PCR was run for roughly 7 to 11 cycles. MiXCR, run by TCRdb on the 5' RACE reads, gives a single entry per CDR3 protein. Of about 1.8 million distinct CDR3 sequences detected, roughly 52% appear once; the ten largest clones hold 2.1%. The clonotype was recovered from a woman aged 35 to 49 in good health. The sequencing sample was made of blood. The chain has TRBV7-6 and TRBJ2-3; 7 bases agree with TRBD2. The CDR3 DNA sequence: TGTGCCAGCAGCTCGAGACTAGCAGTGTTTGCAGATACGCAGTATTTT. Encoded protein: CASSSRLAVFADTQYF.